These 11 T cell receptor beta chains were sequenced from one sample in a study of T cell changes during pregnancy in multiple sclerosis. The assay was immunoSEQ multiplex PCR, and TCRdb's table has in-frame clones only and misses some. The table records 40,000 to 45,000 clones, around 92% of them present only once. The sequenced sample consisted of peripheral blood. Receptors originate from a female donor with multiple sclerosis, enrolled in a pregnancy study.

The V and J genes are TRBV6-5 and TRBJ2-7, with D tentatively TRBD1 or TRBD2 (5 bases each). Germline-derived CDR1 and CDR2 are MNHEY and SVGAGI. V lost 0 bases and J 2 bases, leaving 14 bases between the germline ends. The CDR3 spans 16 residues. The CDR3 sequence is CASSYSKGRKAYEQYF. CDR3 bases: TGTGCCAGCAGTTACTCGAAGGGACGGAAAGCCTACGAGCAGTACTTC.

The chain couples TRBV2 to TRBJ2-1, with TRBD2 matching 8 bases. The germline gives CDR1 SNHLY, CDR2 FYNNEI. There are 16 residues in the CDR3. Trimming removed 5 bases from V and 4 bases from J; junction bases left unmatched: 10. The CDR3 bases are TGTGCCAGCAGTATCGGGGCGGGAGGTACGTACAATGAGCAGTTCTTC. As protein: CASSIGAGGTYNEQFF.

This clone came up once. The V call is TRBV4-1, the J call TRBJ2-1, with 10 bases identical to TRBD2. Germline CDR1 reads MGHRA; CDR2 reads YSYEKL. The CDR3 sequence is 17 residues long. J lost 5 bases, V lost 3 bases, and 10 bases had no gene match. The CDR3 protein is CASSQTTLAGVNNEQFF. DNA of the CDR3: TGCGCCAGCAGCCAGACTACTCTAGCGGGAGTCAACAATGAGCAGTTCTTC.

The chain is built from TRBV30 and TRBJ1-2; the D gene is possibly TRBD1 (5 bases). In germline, CDR1 is GTSNPN, CDR2 SVGIG (reference sequence). This CDR3 has 12 amino acids. Trimming pared 4 bases from V and 8 bases from J, leaving 14 bases between. The CDR3 reads CAWTTGLGGYTF. CDR3 sequence (DNA): TGTGCCTGGACCACAGGACTAGGAGGCTACACCTTC.

This clone was detected once. The rearrangement links TRBV5-1 to TRBJ2-7, with 8 positions matching TRBD1. Unmatched junction bases numbered 7, after V lost 4 bases and J lost 1 base. CDR1 and CDR2 from the germline V gene are SGHRS and YFSETQ. This CDR3 contains 15 residues. DNA for the CDR3: TGCGCCAGCAGCAACAGACAGGGGTTATCCTACGAGCAGTACTTC. Amino acids: CASSNRQGLSYEQYF.

CDR3 amino acids: CASSPRRGAGPTDTQYF. The CDR3 coding sequence is TGTGCCAGTAGTCCCCGAAGGGGAGCGGGCCCCACAGATACGCAGTATTTT. The V and J genes are TRBV19 and TRBJ2-3; D possibly corresponds to TRBD2 (6 bases). V was clipped by 5 bases and J by 2 bases, with 20 bases between them. The CDR3 runs 17 residues. The germline gives CDR1 LNHDA, CDR2 SQIVND (reference sequence).

This chain joins TRBV14 and TRBJ2-1; 9 bases align to TRBD1. The CDR3 runs 16 residues. Germline V CDR1 and CDR2: SGHDN, FVKESK. The V segment lost 4 bases and the J segment 7 bases; nucleotides outside the gene matches: 11. The CDR3 spells CASSRSGQGRLNEQFF. DNA of the CDR3: TGTGCCAGCAGCCGGTCAGGACAGGGGAGGTTGAATGAGCAGTTCTTC.

The genes are TRBV9 and TRBJ2-7, with TRBD2 identical over 11 bases. Germline lookup yields CDR1 SGDLS and CDR2 YYNGEE. The CDR3 consists of 14 residues. V was pared by 3 bases and J by 7 bases, with 6 bases of the junction left unmatched. Written as DNA, the CDR3 is TGTGCCAGCAGCGAGGTAGCGGGAGGGTGGGAGCAGTACTTC. It codes for CASSEVAGGWEQYF.

This rearrangement joins TRBV19 to TRBJ1-2; the D gene is possibly TRBD1 (5 bases). Trimming took off 5 bases at V and 5 bases at J, with 15 bases between the two ends. The CDR3 extends over 14 amino acids. Germline assignment: CDR1 LNHDA and CDR2 SQIVND (reference sequence). The DNA for the CDR3 is TGTGCCAGTAGTTCCTCCTCAGGGAGGTATGGCTACACCTTC. This codes for CASSSSSGRYGYTF.

This chain uses TRBV6-5 with TRBJ1-5, with a tentative D call TRBD1 (5 bases). The germline V and J ends were trimmed by 8 bases and 3 bases, with 14 bases remaining between them. This CDR3 is 14 amino acids long. Germline V gene lookup returns CDR1 MNHEY and CDR2 SVGAGI. The CDR3 bases are TGTGCCAGCTCTCAAACGGGGCCCAATCAGCCCCAGCATTTT. Its translation: CASSQTGPNQPQHF.

V usage is TRBV30 and J usage is TRBJ1-5; D is possibly TRBD1 (5 bases). The CDR3 is 13 amino acids. V dropped 1 base and J dropped 5 bases, with 9 bases sitting between them. Germline V CDR1 and CDR2: GTSNPN, SVGIG (reference sequence). The CDR3 sequence is CAWSEGIYQPQHF. As DNA, the CDR3 is TGTGCCTGGAGTGAGGGGATATATCAGCCCCAGCATTTT. The full variable domain, with the rest looked up from reference TRBV30 and TRBJ1-5, is SQTIHQWPATLVQPVGSPLSLECTVEGTSNPNLYWYRQAAGRGLQLLFYSVGIGQISSEVPQNLSASRPQDRQFILSSKKLLLSDSGFYLCAWSEGIYQPQHFGDGTRLSIL.